This T cell receptor (beta chain) derives from a study of vaccination and CD4 T cells after COVID-19. Across the whole study: Drawing of post-COVID samples took place a median around 100 days after diagnosis (range 35 to 161). Notes on the study in general: Spike mono-reactivity held for 304 of 307 vaccine-specific clones in convalescent patients.

This clonotype is labeled as medium-sized (0.01 to 0.1%). Its antigen is currently unknown. Indicated time point: late sampling 161 to 241 days after vaccination in three convalescent patients. Treatment reported: approximately 9-day PBMC culture with coronavirus spike peptide pools or control peptides (ViraFEST assay). Using peptide pools, antigen-specific T cells were expanded in ViraFEST before TCRs were sequenced. The CDR3 length is 15 residues. The ends were cut back, 6 bases at V and 1 base at J, with 15 bases in the middle. Germline-derived CDR1 and CDR2 are SEHNR and FQNEAQ (reference sequence). An Oncomine TCR Beta short-read assay was used to sequence the DNA from cultured CD4+ T cells. CD4+ T cells were cultured, and genomic DNA was extracted from them. TCRdb re-called the PCR reads with MiXCR, one entry per CDR3 protein. The sample consists of around 19,000 distinct CDR3 sequences, about a third of them appearing once.

The sequences come from CD4+ T cells from blood, cultured in vitro, collected about 7 months after SARS-CoV-2 vaccination. The sequence came from a human donor who had recovered from COVID-19. The chain recombines TRBV7-9 with TRBJ2-5; a possible D gene is TRBD1 (6 bases). CDR3 nucleotides: TGTGCCAGCAGACCGGCACAGGGCGGCCAAGAGACCCAGTACTTC. It is translated as CASRPAQGGQETQYF.